This record covers a single T cell receptor (beta chain). What it binds is not known. Sequenced patients had shown CD8+CD57+ cell expansion by flow cytometry. The use of genomic DNA as template underpinned the TCR beta VDJ and CDR3 profiling. TCRdb reanalysed the reads using MiXCR and keeps one entry per CDR3 protein. The sample lists 150,000 to 200,000 distinct CDR3 sequences; under 55% were seen once. The entry originates in a study of CD8+CD57+ T cells in acquired aplastic anemia. At the level of the study: When averaged, DNA from sorted CD4+ and CD8+ cells came to 2.5 to 4 ug. Overall study findings and caveats: Twenty-nine sequences, all CD8+ CDR3, were shared between patients and controls. CD8+ Simpson's diversity did not differ significantly between patients and controls.

CDR1 and CDR2 from the germline V gene are SGHAT and FQNNGV. The V and J ends lost 4 bases and 2 bases respectively, with 20 bases between them. The CDR3 contains 17 residues. The rearrangement uses TRBV11-2 and TRBJ1-1, with unresolved D. The receptor comes from a human donor with aplastic anemia. The sample comprised sorted CD4+, CD8+, or CD8+CD57+ T cells (not recorded which) from PBMCs. Written as DNA, the CDR3 is TGTGCCAGCAGCTGGCTAGAGGTGGGATCTAATAACACTGAAGCTTTCTTT. Protein sequence: CASSWLEVGSNNTEAFF.